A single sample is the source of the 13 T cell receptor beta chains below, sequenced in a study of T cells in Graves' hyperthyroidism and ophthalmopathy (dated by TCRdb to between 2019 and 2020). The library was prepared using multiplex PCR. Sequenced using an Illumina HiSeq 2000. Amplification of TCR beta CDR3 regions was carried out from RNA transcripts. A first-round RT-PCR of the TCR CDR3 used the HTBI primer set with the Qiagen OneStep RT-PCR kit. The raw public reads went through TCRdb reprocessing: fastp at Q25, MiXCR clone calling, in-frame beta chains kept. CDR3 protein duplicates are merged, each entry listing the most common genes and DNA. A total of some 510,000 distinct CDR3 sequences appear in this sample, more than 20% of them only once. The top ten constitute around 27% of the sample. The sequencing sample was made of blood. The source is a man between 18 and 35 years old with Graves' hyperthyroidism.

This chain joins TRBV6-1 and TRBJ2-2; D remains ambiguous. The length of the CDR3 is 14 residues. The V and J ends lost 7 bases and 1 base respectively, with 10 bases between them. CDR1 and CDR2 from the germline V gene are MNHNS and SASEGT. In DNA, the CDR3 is TGTGCCAGCAACCTTAGACAGAACACCGGGGAGCTGTTTTTT. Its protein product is CASNLRQNTGELFF.

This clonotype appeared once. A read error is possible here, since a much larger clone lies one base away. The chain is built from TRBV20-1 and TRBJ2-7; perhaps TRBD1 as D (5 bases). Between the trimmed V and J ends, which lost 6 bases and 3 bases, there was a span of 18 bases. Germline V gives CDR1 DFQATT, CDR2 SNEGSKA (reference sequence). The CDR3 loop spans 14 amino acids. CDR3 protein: CSALGAVSCYEQYF. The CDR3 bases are TGCAGTGCCCTAGGGGCGGTGAGCTGCTACGAGCAGTACTTC.

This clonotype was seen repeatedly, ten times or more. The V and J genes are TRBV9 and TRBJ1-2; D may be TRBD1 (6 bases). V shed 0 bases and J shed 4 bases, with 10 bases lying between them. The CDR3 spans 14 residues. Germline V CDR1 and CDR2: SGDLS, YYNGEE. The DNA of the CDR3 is TGTGCCAGCAGCGTAGACGGGGGCAGCTATGGCTACACCTTC. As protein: CASSVDGGSYGYTF. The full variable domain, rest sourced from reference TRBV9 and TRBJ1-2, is DSGVTQTPKHLITATGQRVTLRCSPRSGDLSVYWYQQSLDQGLQFLIQYYNGEERAKGNILERFSAQQFPDLHSELNLSSLELGDSALYFCASSVDGGSYGYTFGSGTRLTVV.

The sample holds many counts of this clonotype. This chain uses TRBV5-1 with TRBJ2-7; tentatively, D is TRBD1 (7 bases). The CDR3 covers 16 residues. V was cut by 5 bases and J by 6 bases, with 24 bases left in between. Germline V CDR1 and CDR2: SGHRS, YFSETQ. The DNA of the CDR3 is TGCGCCAGCAGTATCCACGTGGAACAGGGGACTCGCGAGCAGTACTTC. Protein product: CASSIHVEQGTREQYF. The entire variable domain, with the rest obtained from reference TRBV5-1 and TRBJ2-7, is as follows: KAGVTQTPRYLIKTRGQQVTLSCSPISGHRSVSWYQQTPGQGLQFLFEYFSETQRNKGNFPGRFSGRQFSNSRSEMNVSTLELGDSALYLCASSIHVEQGTREQYFGPGTRLTVT.

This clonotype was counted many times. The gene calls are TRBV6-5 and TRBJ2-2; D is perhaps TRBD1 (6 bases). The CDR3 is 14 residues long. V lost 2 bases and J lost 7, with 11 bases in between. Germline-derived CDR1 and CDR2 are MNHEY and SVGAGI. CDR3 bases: TGTGCCAGCAGTTACACAGGGCAGGTCGGGGAGCTGTTTTTT. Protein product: CASSYTGQVGELFF.

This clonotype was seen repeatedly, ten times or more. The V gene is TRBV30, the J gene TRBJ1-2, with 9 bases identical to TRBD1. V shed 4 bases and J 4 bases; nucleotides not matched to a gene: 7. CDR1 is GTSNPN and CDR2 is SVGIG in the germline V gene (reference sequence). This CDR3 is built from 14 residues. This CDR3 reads CAWNTGGSGYGYTF. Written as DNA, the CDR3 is TGTGCCTGGAACACAGGGGGCTCTGGCTATGGCTACACCTTC. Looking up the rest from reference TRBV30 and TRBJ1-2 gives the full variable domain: SQTIHQWPATLVQPVGSPLSLECTVEGTSNPNLYWYRQAAGRGLQLLFYSVGIGQISSEVPQNLSASRPQDRQFILSSKKLLLSDSGFYLCAWNTGGSGYGYTFGSGTRLTVV.

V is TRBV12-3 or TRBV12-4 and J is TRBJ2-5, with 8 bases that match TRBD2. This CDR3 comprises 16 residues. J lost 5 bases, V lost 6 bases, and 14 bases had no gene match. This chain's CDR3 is CASSHDSGGVRETQYF. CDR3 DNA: TGTGCCAGCAGCCACGACAGCGGGGGCGTCCGGGAGACCCAGTACTTC.

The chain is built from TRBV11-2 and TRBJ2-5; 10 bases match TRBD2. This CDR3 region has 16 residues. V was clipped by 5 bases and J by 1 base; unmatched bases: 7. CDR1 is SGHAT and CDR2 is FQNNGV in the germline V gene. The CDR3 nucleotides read TGTGCCAGCAGCCCGCAGACTAGCGGGTTCCAAGAGACCCAGTACTTC. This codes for CASSPQTSGFQETQYF.

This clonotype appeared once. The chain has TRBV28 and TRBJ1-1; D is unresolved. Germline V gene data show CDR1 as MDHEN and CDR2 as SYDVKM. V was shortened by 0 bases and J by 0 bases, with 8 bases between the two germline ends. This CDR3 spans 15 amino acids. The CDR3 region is CASSLWASVNTEAFF. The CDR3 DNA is TGTGCCAGCAGTTTATGGGCCAGCGTGAACACTGAAGCTTTCTTT.

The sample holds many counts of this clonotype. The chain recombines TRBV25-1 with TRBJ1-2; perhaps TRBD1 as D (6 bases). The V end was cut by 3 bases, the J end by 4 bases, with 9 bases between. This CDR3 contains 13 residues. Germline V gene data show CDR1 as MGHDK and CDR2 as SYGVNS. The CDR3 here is CASSDTGTYGYTF. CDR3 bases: TGTGCCAGCAGTGACACAGGGACCTATGGCTACACCTTC.

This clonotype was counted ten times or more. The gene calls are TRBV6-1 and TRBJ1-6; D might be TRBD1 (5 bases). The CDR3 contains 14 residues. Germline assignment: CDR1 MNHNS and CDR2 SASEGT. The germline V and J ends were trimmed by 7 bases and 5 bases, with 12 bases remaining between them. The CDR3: CASTRDGDNSPLHF. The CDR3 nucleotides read TGTGCCAGCACCCGGGACGGAGATAATTCACCCCTCCACTTT.

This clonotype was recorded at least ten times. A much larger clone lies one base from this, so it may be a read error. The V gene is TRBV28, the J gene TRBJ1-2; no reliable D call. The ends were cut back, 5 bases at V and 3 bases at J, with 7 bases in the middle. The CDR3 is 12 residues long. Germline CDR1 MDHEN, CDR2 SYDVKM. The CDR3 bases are TGTGCCAGCAGTCGCGACGACTATGGCTACACCTTC. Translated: CASSRDDYGYTF.

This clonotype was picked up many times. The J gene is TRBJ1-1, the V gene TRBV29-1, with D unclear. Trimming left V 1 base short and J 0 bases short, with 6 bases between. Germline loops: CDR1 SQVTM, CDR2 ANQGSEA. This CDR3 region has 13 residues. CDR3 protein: CSVEGGMNTEAFF. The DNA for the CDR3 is TGCAGCGTTGAAGGAGGGATGAACACTGAAGCTTTCTTT.